This T cell receptor (beta chain) comes out of a study of blood T cell repertoires in COVID-19. Study at large: The origin of the acute and convalescent COVID-19 samples was the United States, Italy and Spain. PBMCs, B-cell-depleted T cells, or T cells were the source of the cDNA or gDNA that made up the material.

This clone came up once. Original handling: From reference gene primer amplification, estimates of nucleated cell counts were derived. Sequencing was performed with immunoSEQ multiplex PCR; in TCRdb, only in-frame clones are kept and a portion is missing. From that table come the V and J calls and clone size; the DNA was used to work out D and trimming. This sample has some 200,000 clones, with 70% to 90% found just once. This CDR3 is 15 amino acids long. CDR1 SGDLS and CDR2 YYNGEE come from the germline V gene. Trimming shortened V by 0 bases and J by 2 bases, and 10 bases separated the two germline ends.

This chain links TRBV9 with TRBJ2-3; no clear D. This TCR was sampled from a man aged 60 to 69 with active or convalescent COVID-19. Sequenced: peripheral blood. CDR3 protein: CASSVGVANTDTQYF. For the CDR3, the DNA is TGTGCCAGCAGCGTAGGTGTGGCAAACACAGATACGCAGTATTTT.